A selection of T cell receptor beta chains follows, all from one sample in a study of long-term antiretroviral therapy in people with HIV. Produced via immunoSEQ multiplex PCR; TCRdb's table is partial and in-frame only. The sample gives 10,000 or so clones, 70% to 85% of which show up once; 10% to 15% is in the top ten. Material: unsorted PBMCs, obtained about 3.1 years before starting antiretroviral therapy. These receptors were taken from a middle-aged man with HIV. CDR3s include the opening cysteine and the closing phenylalanine or tryptophan. The D gene is left open where the match is weak. Only part of the rows carry a size: once, few, many, or a class if the clone is expanded.

CDR3 length	V gene	clone size	D gene	J gene	CDR3 protein	CDR3 DNA
16	TRBV5-1	-	-	TRBJ2-5	CASKKDRAPGQETQYF	TGCGCCAGCAAAAAGGATAGGGCCCCCGGCCAAGAGACCCAGTACTTC
16	TRBV18	-	TRBD1	TRBJ2-2	CASSPQGARVTGELFF	TGTGCCAGCTCACCCCAGGGGGCGCGGGTCACCGGGGAGCTGTTTTTT
14	TRBV11-1	medium-sized	-	TRBJ1-2	CASSPNRVGYGYTF	TGTGCCAGCAGCCCTAACCGGGTAGGCTATGGCTACACCTTC
17	TRBV7-2	-	TRBD2	TRBJ2-2	CASSLFSLAGNTGELFF	TGTGCCAGCAGCTTATTCTCCCTAGCGGGTAACACCGGGGAGCTGTTTTTT
17	TRBV28	once	-	TRBJ2-1	CASSLGVGSRPIGEQFF	TGTGCCAGCAGTTTAGGAGTAGGATCCCGACCAATTGGGGAGCAGTTCTTC
14	TRBV18	-	TRBD1	TRBJ2-2	CASSPGQITGELFF	TGTGCCAGCTCACCGGGACAGATTACCGGGGAGCTGTTTTTT
12	TRBV5-5	-	-	TRBJ1-5	CASSLVGQPQHF	TGTGCCAGCAGCTTGGTGGGTCAGCCCCAGCATTTT
16	TRBV4-2	-	-	TRBJ1-5	CASSQAGPSIPQPQHF	TGTGCCAGCAGCCAAGCGGGACCCTCGATCCCCCAGCCCCAGCATTTT
15	TRBV4-3	-	-	TRBJ2-7	CASSQDSLSSYEQYF	TGCGCCAGCAGCCAAGACAGCTTGAGCTCCTACGAGCAGTACTTC
14	TRBV4-3	-	-	TRBJ1-1	CASSPLPQFGEAFF	TGCGCCAGCAGCCCCCTTCCCCAATTTGGTGAAGCTTTCTTT
14	TRBV18	few	TRBD1	TRBJ1-1	CASSLGTANTEAFF	TGTGCCAGCTCACTCGGGACAGCGAACACTGAAGCTTTCTTT
12	TRBV28	few	-	TRBJ2-7	CASVSDGLEQYF	TGTGCCAGCGTCTCGGACGGTCTAGAGCAGTACTTC
15	TRBV5-5	-	-	TRBJ1-2	CASSLSGGDYYGYTF	TGTGCCAGCAGCTTGTCTGGGGGCGATTACTATGGCTACACCTTC
16	TRBV5-6	-	TRBD2	TRBJ2-7	CASSWMTSGTSYEQYF	TGTGCCAGCAGCTGGATGACTAGCGGGACTTCCTACGAGCAGTACTTC
15	TRBV27	medium-sized	TRBD2	TRBJ2-1	CASSFPSGRYNEQFF	TGTGCCAGCAGTTTCCCTAGCGGACGATACAATGAGCAGTTCTTC
15	TRBV7-9	large	-	TRBJ1-1	CASSSPLAANTEAFF	TGTGCCAGCAGCTCCCCCCTTGCAGCGAACACTGAAGCTTTCTTT
16	TRBV7-9	-	-	TRBJ2-1	CASSLEPPHKSYEQFF	TGTGCCAGCAGCTTAGAACCCCCCCATAAGTCCTATGAGCAGTTCTTC
14	TRBV29-1	-	-	TRBJ2-7	CSVPQGRVGGEQYF	TGCAGCGTTCCACAGGGACGGGTCGGAGGGGAGCAGTACTTC
16	TRBV14	-	TRBD1	TRBJ1-2	CASSSGQGKGNYGYTF	TGTGCCAGCAGCTCGGGACAGGGGAAGGGGAACTATGGCTACACCTTC
12	TRBV18	-	-	TRBJ1-1	CASSLETGQAFF	TGTGCCAGCTCCCTAGAGACAGGACAAGCTTTCTTT
14	TRBV7-9	-	-	TRBJ2-7	CASSLADRVREQYF	TGTGCCAGCAGCTTAGCGGATAGGGTCAGGGAGCAGTACTTC
11	TRBV6-5	few	-	TRBJ1-4	CASRLNEKLFF	TGTGCCAGCAGGCTAAATGAAAAACTGTTTTTT
16	TRBV9	few	TRBD2	TRBJ2-1	CASSVVAGGSYNEQFF	TGTGCCAGCAGCGTAGTCGCGGGGGGCTCCTACAATGAGCAGTTCTTC
16	TRBV5-1	medium-sized	TRBD1	TRBJ1-5	CASSLARGHSNQPQHF	TGCGCCAGCAGCTTGGCCAGGGGGCATAGCAATCAGCCCCAGCATTTT
12	TRBV29-1	-	TRBD1	TRBJ1-1	CSVDQGAHRTFF	TGCAGCGTGGATCAGGGGGCGCATAGAACTTTCTTT
16	TRBV4-3	-	-	TRBJ2-1	CASKPSLDPWYNEQFF	TGCGCCAGCAAACCTTCACTAGATCCTTGGTACAATGAGCAGTTCTTC
13	TRBV28	few	-	TRBJ2-7	CASSLGGLGEQYF	TGTGCCAGCAGTTTAGGAGGGCTAGGTGAGCAGTACTTC
14	TRBV30	-	TRBD2	TRBJ2-2	CAWRAGEGTGELFF	TGTGCCTGGAGGGCGGGAGAGGGAACCGGGGAGCTGTTTTTT
16	TRBV11-3	-	TRBD2	TRBJ2-1	CASSRFGGSFHNEQFF	TGTGCCAGCAGCCGCTTCGGCGGGAGTTTCCACAATGAGCAGTTCTTC
16	TRBV5-1	-	TRBD2	TRBJ2-7	CASSQFGTSGNYEQYF	TGCGCCAGCAGCCAATTTGGGACTAGCGGAAACTACGAGCAGTACTTC
12	TRBV7-3	-	-	TRBJ2-2	CASSFPSGELFF	TGTGCCAGCAGCTTTCCTAGCGGGGAGCTGTTTTTT
14	TRBV7-9	-	-	TRBJ2-3	CASSLAGVADTQYF	TGTGCCAGCAGCTTAGCGGGGGTGGCAGATACGCAGTATTTT
14	TRBV19	-	-	TRBJ1-2	CASSGQVARGGYTF	TGTGCCAGTAGCGGCCAGGTGGCGCGAGGTGGCTACACCTTC
15	TRBV18	once	-	TRBJ1-1	CASSPLSHQNTEAFF	TGTGCCAGCTCACCGTTGTCCCACCAGAACACTGAAGCTTTCTTT
13	TRBV28	-	TRBD2	TRBJ2-7	CASTGGPSHEQYF	TGTGCCAGTACGGGAGGGCCCTCCCACGAGCAGTACTTC
15	TRBV11-3	-	TRBD1	TRBJ2-1	CASSQRTRGPYEQFF	TGTGCCAGCAGCCAACGAACCAGGGGGCCCTATGAGCAGTTCTTC
17	TRBV18	-	-	TRBJ1-5	CASSHGTAQISNQPQHF	TGTGCCAGCTCACACGGGACCGCTCAGATTAGCAATCAGCCCCAGCATTTT
11	TRBV9	few	TRBD2	TRBJ2-1	CASGGRGEQFF	TGTGCCAGCGGCGGGAGGGGTGAGCAGTTCTTC
18	TRBV7-9	-	-	TRBJ2-5	CASSLGGAGNWYQETQYF	TGTGCCAGCAGCTTGGGAGGTGCAGGAAATTGGTACCAAGAGACCCAGTACTTC
15	TRBV9	-	TRBD1	TRBJ2-7	CASSEDQGAWDEQYF	TGTGCCAGCAGCGAAGATCAGGGGGCTTGGGACGAGCAGTACTTC
13	TRBV5-4	-	TRBD1	TRBJ2-1	CASSGGQANEQFF	TGTGCCAGCAGCGGGGGACAGGCTAATGAGCAGTTCTTC
14	TRBV28	-	-	TRBJ1-1	CASTVGRGYGEAFF	TGTGCCAGCACCGTCGGGAGGGGATATGGTGAAGCTTTCTTT
16	TRBV4-3	-	-	TRBJ1-5	CASSQEWEEENQPQHF	TGCGCCAGCAGCCAAGAATGGGAAGAAGAGAATCAGCCCCAGCATTTT
13	TRBV14	-	-	TRBJ1-1	CASGYGANTEAFF	TGTGCCAGCGGGTATGGGGCAAACACTGAAGCTTTCTTT
20	TRBV4-3	-	-	TRBJ1-1	CASSPKGGGKGPFMNTEAFF	TGCGCCAGCAGCCCCAAGGGCGGAGGGAAAGGGCCTTTCATGAACACTGAAGCTTTCTTT
14	TRBV7-3	-	-	TRBJ2-3	CASSLGAGADTQYF	TGTGCCAGCAGCTTGGGGGCTGGGGCAGATACGCAGTATTTT
18	TRBV27	-	-	TRBJ2-3	CASSNRPPWQGNTDTQYF	TGTGCCAGCAGCAACCGACCCCCGTGGCAGGGGAACACAGATACGCAGTATTTT
16	TRBV15	once	-	TRBJ1-2	CATSSHRQAPNYGYTF	TGTGCCACCAGCAGCCACAGACAGGCCCCAAACTATGGCTACACCTTC
14	TRBV19	-	-	TRBJ1-1	CASSPSGWSTEAFF	TGTGCCAGTAGTCCTTCGGGGTGGAGTACTGAAGCTTTCTTT
16	TRBV9	-	TRBD2	TRBJ2-1	CASSSGGLAGYNEQFF	TGTGCCAGCAGCTCGGGGGGACTAGCGGGATACAATGAGCAGTTCTTC
15	TRBV4-2	-	-	TRBJ1-4	CASSPPQGMGEKLFF	TGTGCCAGCAGCCCACCCCAGGGGATGGGGGAAAAACTGTTTTTT